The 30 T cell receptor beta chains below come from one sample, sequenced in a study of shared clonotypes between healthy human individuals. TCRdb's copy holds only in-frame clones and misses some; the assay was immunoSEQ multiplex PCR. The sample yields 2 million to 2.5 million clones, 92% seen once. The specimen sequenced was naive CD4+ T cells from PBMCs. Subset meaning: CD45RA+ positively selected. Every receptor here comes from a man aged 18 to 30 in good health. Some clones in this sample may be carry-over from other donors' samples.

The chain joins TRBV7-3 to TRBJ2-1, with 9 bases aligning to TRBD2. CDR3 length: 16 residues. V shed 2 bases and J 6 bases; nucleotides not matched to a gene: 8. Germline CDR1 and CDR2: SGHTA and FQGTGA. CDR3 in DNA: TGTGCCAGCAGCTTAGGGCTAGCGGGAAACTCCAATGAGCAGTTCTTC. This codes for CASSLGLAGNSNEQFF.

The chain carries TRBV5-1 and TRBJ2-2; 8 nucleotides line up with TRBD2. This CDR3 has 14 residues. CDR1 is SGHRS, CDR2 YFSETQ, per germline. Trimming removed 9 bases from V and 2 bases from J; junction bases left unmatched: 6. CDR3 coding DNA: TGCGCCACCGTAGCGGGACCAAACACCGGGGAGCTGTTTTTT. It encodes CATVAGPNTGELFF. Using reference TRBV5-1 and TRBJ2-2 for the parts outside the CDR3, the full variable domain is KAGVTQTPRYLIKTRGQQVTLSCSPISGHRSVSWYQQTPGQGLQFLFEYFSETQRNKGNFPGRFSGRQFSNSRSEMNVSTLELGDSALYLCATVAGPNTGELFFGEGSRLTVL.

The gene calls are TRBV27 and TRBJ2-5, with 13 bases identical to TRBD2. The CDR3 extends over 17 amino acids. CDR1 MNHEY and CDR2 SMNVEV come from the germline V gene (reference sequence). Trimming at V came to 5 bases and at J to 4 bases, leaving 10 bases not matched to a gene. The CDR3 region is CASSPRTSGRRVETQYF. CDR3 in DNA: TGTGCCAGCAGTCCGCGGACTAGCGGGAGACGGGTAGAGACCCAGTACTTC.

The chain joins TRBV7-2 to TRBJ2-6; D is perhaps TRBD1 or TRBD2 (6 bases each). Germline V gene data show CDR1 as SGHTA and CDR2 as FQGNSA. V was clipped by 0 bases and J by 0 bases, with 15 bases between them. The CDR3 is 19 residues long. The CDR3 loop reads CASSLAPGGSHSGANVLTF. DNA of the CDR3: TGTGCCAGCAGCTTAGCCCCCGGGGGCAGTCACTCTGGGGCCAACGTCCTGACTTTC. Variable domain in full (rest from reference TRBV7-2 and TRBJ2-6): GAGVSQSPSNKVTEKGKDVELRCDPISGHTALYWYRQSLGQGLEFLIYFQGNSAPDKSGLPSDRFSAERTGGSVSTLTIQRTQQEDSAVYLCASSLAPGGSHSGANVLTFGAGSRLTVL.

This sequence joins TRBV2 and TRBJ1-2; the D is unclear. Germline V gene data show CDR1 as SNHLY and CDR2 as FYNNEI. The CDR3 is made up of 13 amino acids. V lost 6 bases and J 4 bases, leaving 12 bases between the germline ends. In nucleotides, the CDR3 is TGTGCCAGCAGGCGCGGCACCATCTATGGCTACACCTTC. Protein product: CASRRGTIYGYTF.

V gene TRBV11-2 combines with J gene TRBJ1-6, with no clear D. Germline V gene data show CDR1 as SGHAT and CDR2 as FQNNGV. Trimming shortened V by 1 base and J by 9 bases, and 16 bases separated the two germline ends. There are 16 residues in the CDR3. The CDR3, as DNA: TGTGCCAGCAGCTTAGTCCTGGGCAGAAACTTTTCACCCCTCCACTTT. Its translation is CASSLVLGRNFSPLHF.

CDR3 sequence: CASSQDRGEETQYF. CDR3 nucleotides: TGTGCCAGCAGCCAGGACAGGGGCGAAGAGACCCAGTACTTC. The rearrangement joins TRBV7-2 to TRBJ2-5, with TRBD1 identical over 9 bases. CDR1 and CDR2 (germline): SGHTA, FQGNSA. The CDR3 is 14 amino acids. J gave up 3 bases and V 5 bases, and 4 bases lay outside the gene matches.

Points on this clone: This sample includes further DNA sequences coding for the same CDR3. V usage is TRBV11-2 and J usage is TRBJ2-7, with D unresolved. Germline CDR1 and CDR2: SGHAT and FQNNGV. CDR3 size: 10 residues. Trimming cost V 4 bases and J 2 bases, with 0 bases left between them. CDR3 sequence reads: CASSSYEQYF. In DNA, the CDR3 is TGTGCCAGCAGCTCCTACGAGCAGTACTTC.

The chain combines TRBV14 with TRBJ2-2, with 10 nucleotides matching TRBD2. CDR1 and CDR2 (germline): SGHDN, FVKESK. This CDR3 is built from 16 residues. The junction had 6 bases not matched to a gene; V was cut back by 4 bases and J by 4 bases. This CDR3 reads CASSRRLAGPTGELFF. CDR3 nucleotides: TGTGCCAGCAGCCGGCGACTAGCGGGCCCCACCGGGGAGCTGTTTTTT.

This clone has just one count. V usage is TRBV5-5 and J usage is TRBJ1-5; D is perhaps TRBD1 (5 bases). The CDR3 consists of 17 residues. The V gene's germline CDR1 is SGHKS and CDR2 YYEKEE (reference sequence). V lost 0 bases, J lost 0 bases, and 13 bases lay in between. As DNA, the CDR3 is TGTGCCAGCAGCTTGGGATGGGGGGAGTATAGCAATCAGCCCCAGCATTTT. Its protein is CASSLGWGEYSNQPQHF.

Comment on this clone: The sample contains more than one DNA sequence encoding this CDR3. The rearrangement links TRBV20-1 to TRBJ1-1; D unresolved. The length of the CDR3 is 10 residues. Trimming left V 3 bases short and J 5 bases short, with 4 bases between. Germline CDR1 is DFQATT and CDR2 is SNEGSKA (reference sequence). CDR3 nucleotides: TGCAGTGCTAGGGTTACTGAAGCTTTCTTT. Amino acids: CSARVTEAFF.

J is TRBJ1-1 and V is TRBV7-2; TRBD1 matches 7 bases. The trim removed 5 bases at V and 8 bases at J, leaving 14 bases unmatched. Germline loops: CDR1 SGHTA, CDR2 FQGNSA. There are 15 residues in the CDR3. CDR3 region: CASSHIPGTVREAFF. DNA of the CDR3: TGTGCCAGCAGCCACATCCCGGGGACAGTTCGGGAAGCTTTCTTT.

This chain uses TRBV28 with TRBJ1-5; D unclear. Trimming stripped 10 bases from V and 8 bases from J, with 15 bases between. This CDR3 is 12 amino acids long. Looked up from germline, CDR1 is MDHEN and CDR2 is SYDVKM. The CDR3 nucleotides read TGTGCCACAAAATCGCCACTTAAGCCCCAGCATTTT. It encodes CATKSPLKPQHF.

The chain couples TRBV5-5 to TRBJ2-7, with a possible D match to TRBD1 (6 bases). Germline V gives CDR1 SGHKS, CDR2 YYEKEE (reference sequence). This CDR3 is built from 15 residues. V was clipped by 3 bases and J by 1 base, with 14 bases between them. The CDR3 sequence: CASSSLPGHSYEQYF. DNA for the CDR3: TGTGCCAGCAGCTCCCTCCCGGGACATTCCTACGAGCAGTACTTC.

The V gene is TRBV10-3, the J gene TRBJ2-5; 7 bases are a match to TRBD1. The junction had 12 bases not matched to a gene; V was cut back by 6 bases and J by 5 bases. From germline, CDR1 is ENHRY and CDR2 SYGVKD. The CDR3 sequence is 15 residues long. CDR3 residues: CAIRGQPAEPETQYF. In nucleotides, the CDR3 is TGTGCCATCAGGGGACAGCCAGCCGAGCCGGAGACCCAGTACTTC.

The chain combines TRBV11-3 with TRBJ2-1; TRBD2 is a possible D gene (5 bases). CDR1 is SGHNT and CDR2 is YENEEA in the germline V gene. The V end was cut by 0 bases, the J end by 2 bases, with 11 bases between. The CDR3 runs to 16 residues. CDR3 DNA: TGTGCCAGCAGCTTAGAGGCTAGCACCCCCTACAATGAGCAGTTCTTC. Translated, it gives CASSLEASTPYNEQFF.

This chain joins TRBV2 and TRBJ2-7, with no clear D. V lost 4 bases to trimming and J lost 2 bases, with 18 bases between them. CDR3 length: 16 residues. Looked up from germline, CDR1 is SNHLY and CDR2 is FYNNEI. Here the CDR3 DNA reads TGTGCCAGCAGTGCCCCGGCGAGTGGTGGAGCCTACGAGCAGTACTTC. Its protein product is CASSAPASGGAYEQYF.

The CDR3 bases are TGTGCCAGCAGCGTAGCGGAGTTCCAAGAGACCCAGTACTTC. This encodes CASSVAEFQETQYF. The chain couples TRBV9 to TRBJ2-5, with D unclear. Per the germline V gene, CDR1 is SGDLS and CDR2 is YYNGEE. V lost 0 bases to trimming and J lost 1 base, with 7 bases between them. The CDR3 is made up of 14 amino acids.

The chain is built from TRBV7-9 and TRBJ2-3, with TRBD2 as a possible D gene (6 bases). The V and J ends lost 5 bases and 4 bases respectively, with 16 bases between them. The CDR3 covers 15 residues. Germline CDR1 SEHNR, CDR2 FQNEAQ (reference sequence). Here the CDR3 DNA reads TGTGCCAGCAGCGCGAGACTAGGAATTGCAGATACGCAGTATTTT. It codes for CASSARLGIADTQYF.

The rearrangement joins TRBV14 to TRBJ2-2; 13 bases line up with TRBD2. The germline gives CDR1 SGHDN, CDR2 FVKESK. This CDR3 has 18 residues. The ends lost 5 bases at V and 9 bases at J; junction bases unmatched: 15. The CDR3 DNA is TGTGCCAGCAGCGATGGACTAGCGGGAGTAGCCGGGTCTCGGGAGCTGTTTTTT. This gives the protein CASSDGLAGVAGSRELFF.

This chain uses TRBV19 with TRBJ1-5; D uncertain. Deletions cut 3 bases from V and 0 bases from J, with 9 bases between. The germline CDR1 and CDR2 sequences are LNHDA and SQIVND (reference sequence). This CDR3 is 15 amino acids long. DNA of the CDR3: TGTGCCAGTAGTATGGGGAGATATAGCAATCAGCCCCAGCATTTT. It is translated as CASSMGRYSNQPQHF.

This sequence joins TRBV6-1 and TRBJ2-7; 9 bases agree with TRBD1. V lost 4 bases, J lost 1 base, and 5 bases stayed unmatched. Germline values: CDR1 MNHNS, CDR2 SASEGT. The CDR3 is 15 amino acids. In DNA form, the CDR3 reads TGTGCCAGCAGTGCCCGGGACAGGGCGTCCTACGAGCAGTACTTC. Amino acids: CASSARDRASYEQYF.

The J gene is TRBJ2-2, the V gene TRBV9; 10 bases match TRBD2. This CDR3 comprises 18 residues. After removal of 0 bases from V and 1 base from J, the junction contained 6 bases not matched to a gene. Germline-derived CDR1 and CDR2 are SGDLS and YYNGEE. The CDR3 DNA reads TGTGCCAGCAGCGTAGTAGCTAGCGGGAGTGGGAACACCGGGGAGCTGTTTTTT. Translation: CASSVVASGSGNTGELFF.

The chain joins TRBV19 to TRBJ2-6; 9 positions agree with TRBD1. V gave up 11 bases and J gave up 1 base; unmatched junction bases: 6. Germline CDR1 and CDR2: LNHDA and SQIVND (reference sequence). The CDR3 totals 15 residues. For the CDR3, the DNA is TGTGCCTCCCACAGGGGGCTGTCTGGGGCCAACGTCCTGACTTTC. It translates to CASHRGLSGANVLTF.

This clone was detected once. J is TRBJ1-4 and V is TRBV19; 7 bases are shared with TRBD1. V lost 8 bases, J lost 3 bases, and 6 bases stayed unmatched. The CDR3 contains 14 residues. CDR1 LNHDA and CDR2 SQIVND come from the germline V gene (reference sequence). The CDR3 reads CASHDRVANEKLFF. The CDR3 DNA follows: TGTGCCAGTCACGACAGGGTGGCTAATGAAAAACTGTTTTTT.

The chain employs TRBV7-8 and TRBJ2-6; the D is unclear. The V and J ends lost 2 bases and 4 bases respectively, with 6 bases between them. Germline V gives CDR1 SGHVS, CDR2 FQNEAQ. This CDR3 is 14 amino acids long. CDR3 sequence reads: CASSLSAGANVLTF. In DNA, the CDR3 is TGTGCCAGCAGCTTAAGTGCCGGGGCCAACGTCCTGACTTTC.

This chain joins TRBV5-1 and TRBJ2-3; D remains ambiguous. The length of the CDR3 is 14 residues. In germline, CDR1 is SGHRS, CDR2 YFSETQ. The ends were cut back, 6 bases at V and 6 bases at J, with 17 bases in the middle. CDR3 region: CASTSTAGSDTQYF. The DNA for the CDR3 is TGCGCCAGCACAAGCACGGCAGGTAGCGATACGCAGTATTTT. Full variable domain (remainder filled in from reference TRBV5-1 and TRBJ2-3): KAGVTQTPRYLIKTRGQQVTLSCSPISGHRSVSWYQQTPGQGLQFLFEYFSETQRNKGNFPGRFSGRQFSNSRSEMNVSTLELGDSALYLCASTSTAGSDTQYFGPGTRLTVL.

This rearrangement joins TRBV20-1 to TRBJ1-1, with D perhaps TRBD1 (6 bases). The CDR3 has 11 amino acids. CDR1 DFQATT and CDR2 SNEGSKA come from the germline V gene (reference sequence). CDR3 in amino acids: CVLTPGGPAFF. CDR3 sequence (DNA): TGCGTATTAACACCCGGGGGGCCAGCTTTCTTT.

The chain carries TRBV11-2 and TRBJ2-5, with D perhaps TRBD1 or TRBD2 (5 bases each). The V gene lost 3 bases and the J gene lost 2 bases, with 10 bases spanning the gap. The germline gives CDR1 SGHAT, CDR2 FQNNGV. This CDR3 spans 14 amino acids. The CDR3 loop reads CASSFTGGQETQYF. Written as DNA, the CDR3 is TGTGCCAGCAGCTTCACAGGAGGACAAGAGACCCAGTACTTC. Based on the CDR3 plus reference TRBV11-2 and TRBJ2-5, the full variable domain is EAGVAQSPRYKIIEKRQSVAFWCNPISGHATLYWYQQILGQGPKLLIQFQNNGVVDDSQLPKDRFSAERLKGVDSTLKIQPAKLEDSAVYLCASSFTGGQETQYFGPGTRLLVL.

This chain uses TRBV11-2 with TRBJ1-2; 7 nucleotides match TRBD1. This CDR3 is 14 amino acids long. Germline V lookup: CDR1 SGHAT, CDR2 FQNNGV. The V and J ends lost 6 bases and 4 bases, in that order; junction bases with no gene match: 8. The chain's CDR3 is CASRAQGSIYGYTF. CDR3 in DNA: TGTGCCAGCAGAGCACAGGGGAGTATCTATGGCTACACCTTC.